This T cell receptor beta chain is drawn from a study of cytomegalovirus exposure and HLA in healthy donors. Overall study: HLA-typed donors were the source of 83 million or so unique TCRs held in an early data release.

Study-wide findings and caveats: Reports described diagnosis of cytomegalovirus status by the classifier as highly specific and sensitive. The authors later linked a missense DCLRE1C variant to TCR beta V- and J-gene trimming. Some 17,000 TCR beta sequences were associated with HLA alleles at 0.05 false discovery rate in a later analysis.

As to this clone: Its antigen is not known.

Researchers ran the PCR with 60 Vbeta and 13 Jbeta primers. TCRdb's table, derived via immunoSEQ multiplex PCR, lists solely in-frame clones and lacks some. The repertoire holds some 120,000 clones, with around 77% as singletons. This CDR3 spans 17 amino acids. Germline V gene data show CDR1 as MDHEN and CDR2 as SYDVKM. The V segment lost 9 bases and the J segment 4 bases; nucleotides outside the gene matches: 12. J is TRBJ2-3 and V is TRBV28; 14 bases agree with TRBD2. Material for sequencing was PBMCs. The TCR comes from a woman aged 40 to 50 in good health and CMV-seropositive. Written as DNA, the CDR3 is TGTGCCAGTACGCCACCGGGACTAGCGGGAGAAGCAGATACGCAGTATTTT. This encodes CASTPPGLAGEADTQYF. Filled out from reference TRBV28 and TRBJ2-3, the complete variable domain reads DVKVTQSSRYLVKRTGEKVFLECVQDMDHENMFWYRQDPGLGLRLIYFSYDVKMKEKGDIPEGYSVSREKKERFSLILESASTNQTSMYLCASTPPGLAGEADTQYFGPGTRLTVL.